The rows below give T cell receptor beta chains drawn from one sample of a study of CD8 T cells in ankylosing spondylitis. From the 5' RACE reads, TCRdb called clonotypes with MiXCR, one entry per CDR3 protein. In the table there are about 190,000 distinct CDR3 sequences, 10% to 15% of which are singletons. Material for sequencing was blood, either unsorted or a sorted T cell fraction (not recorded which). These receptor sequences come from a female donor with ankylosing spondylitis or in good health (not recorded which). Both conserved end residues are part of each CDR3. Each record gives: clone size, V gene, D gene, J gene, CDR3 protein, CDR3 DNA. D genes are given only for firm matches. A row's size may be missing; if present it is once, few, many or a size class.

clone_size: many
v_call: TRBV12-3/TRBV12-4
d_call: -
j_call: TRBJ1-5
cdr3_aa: CASSSYQGFNQPQHF
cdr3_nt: TGTGCCAGCAGTTCTTACCAGGGGTTCAATCAGCCCCAGCATTTT

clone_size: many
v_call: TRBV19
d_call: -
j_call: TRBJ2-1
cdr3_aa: CASSTPRRSSYNEQFF
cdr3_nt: TGTGCCAGTAGTACGCCTAGACGGAGCTCCTACAATGAGCAGTTCTTC

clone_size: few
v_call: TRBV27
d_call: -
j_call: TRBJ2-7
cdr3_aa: CASSLGAVDYEQYF
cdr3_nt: TGTGCCAGCAGTTTAGGGGCAGTAGACTACGAGCAGTACTTC

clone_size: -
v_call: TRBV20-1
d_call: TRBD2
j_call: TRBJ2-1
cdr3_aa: CRAAGDPPQHNEQFF
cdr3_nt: TGCAGGGCGGCGGGAGACCCCCCCCAACACAATGAGCAGTTCTTC

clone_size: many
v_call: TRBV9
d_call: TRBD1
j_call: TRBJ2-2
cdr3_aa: CASRQGAQDTGELFF
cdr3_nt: TGTGCCAGCCGACAGGGGGCGCAGGACACCGGGGAGCTGTTTTTT

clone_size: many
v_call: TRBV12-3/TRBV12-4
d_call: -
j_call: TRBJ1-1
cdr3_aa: CASSLLLGAGGSEAFF
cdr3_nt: TGTGCCAGCAGTTTACTTTTGGGAGCGGGGGGGAGTGAAGCTTTCTTT

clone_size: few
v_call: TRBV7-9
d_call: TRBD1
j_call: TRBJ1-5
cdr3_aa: CASSLGTGAGQPQHF
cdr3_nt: TGTGCCAGCAGCTTAGGGACAGGGGCTGGCCAGCCCCAGCATTTT

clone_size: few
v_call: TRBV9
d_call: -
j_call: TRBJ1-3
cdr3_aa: CASSVTSLNGNTIYF
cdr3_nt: TGTGCCAGCAGCGTAACGTCTTTGAATGGAAACACCATATATTTT

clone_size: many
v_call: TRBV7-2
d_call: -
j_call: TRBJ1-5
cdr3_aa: CASSLAKGPGQPQHF
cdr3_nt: TGTGCCAGCAGCTTAGCTAAAGGGCCAGGCCAGCCCCAGCATTTT

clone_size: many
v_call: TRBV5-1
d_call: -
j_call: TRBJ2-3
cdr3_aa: CASSLPTSTDTQYF
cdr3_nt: TGCGCCAGCAGCTTGCCCACTAGCACAGATACGCAGTATTTT

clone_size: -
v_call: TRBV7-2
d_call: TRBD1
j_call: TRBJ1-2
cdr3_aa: CASSLGKGGGYGYTF
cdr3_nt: TGTGCCAGCAGCTTAGGGAAAGGGGGCGGCTATGGCTACACCTTC

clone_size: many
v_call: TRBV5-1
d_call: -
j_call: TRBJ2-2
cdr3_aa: CASSPSGGGELFF
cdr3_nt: TGCGCCAGCAGCCCCAGTGGCGGCGGGGAGCTGTTTTTT

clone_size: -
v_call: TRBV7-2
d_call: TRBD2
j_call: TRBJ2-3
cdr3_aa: CASSFRSGGHADTQYF
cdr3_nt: TGTGCCAGCAGCTTCCGTTCGGGAGGCCATGCAGATACGCAGTATTTT

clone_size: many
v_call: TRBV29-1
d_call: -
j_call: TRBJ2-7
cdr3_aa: CSVAVAEPYEQYF
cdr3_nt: TGCAGCGTCGCAGTTGCCGAACCCTACGAGCAGTACTTC

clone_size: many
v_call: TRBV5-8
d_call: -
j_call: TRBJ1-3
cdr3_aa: CASSLDVNPNGNTIYF
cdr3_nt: TGTGCCAGCAGCTTGGATGTCAACCCGAACGGAAACACCATATATTTT

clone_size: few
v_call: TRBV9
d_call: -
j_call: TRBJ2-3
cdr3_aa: CASSSVGDTQYF
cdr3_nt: TGTGCCAGCAGCTCGGTTGGGGATACGCAGTATTTT

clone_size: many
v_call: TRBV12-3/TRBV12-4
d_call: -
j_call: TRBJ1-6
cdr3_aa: CASSPGSYNSPLHF
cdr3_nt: TGTGCCAGCAGTCCCGGCTCCTATAATTCACCCCTCCACTTT

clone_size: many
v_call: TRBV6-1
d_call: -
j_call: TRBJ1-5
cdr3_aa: CASTLDTGRNQPQHF
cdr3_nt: TGTGCCAGCACCTTGGACACCGGGCGAAATCAGCCCCAGCATTTT

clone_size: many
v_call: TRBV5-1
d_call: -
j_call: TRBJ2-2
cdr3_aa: CASSLFGPNTGELFF
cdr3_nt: TGCGCCAGCAGCTTGTTTGGACCAAACACCGGGGAGCTGTTTTTT

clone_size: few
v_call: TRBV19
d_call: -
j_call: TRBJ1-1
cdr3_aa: CASSRGPQVLGRSWDTEAFF
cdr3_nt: TGTGCCAGTAGTAGGGGGCCGCAGGTATTGGGGCGATCATGGGACACTGAAGCTTTCTTT

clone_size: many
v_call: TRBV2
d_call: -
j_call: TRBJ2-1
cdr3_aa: CASSASEGNEQFF
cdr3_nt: TGTGCCAGCAGTGCTAGCGAGGGGAATGAGCAGTTCTTC

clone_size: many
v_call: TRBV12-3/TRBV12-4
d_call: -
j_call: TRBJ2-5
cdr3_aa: CASSKTSGEETQYF
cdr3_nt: TGTGCCAGCAGCAAGACTTCAGGGGAAGAGACCCAGTACTTC

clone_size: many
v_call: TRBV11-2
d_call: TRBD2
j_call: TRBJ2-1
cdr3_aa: CASSLDFFGGSLYNEQFF
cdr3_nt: TGTGCCAGCAGCTTAGATTTTTTTGGCGGGAGCCTCTACAATGAGCAGTTCTTC

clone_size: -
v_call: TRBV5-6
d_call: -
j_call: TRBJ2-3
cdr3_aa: CASSVQGSPDTQYF
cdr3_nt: TGTGCCAGCAGCGTCCAAGGATCGCCGGATACGCAGTATTTT

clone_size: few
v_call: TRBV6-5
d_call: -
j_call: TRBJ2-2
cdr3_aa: CASSYWRENTGELFF
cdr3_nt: TGTGCCAGCAGTTACTGGCGGGAGAACACCGGGGAGCTGTTTTTT

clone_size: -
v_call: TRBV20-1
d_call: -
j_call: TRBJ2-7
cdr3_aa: CSASHFNGPSYEQYF
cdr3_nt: TGCAGTGCTAGTCACTTTAACGGACCGAGCTACGAGCAGTACTTC

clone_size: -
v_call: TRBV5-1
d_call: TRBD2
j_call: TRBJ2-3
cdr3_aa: CASSFGLATDTQYF
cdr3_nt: TGCGCCAGCAGCTTTGGACTAGCGACAGATACGCAGTATTTT

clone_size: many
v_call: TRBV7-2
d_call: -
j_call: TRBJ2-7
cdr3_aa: CASSRWEPSYEQYF
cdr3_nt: TGTGCCAGCAGCAGATGGGAGCCCTCCTACGAGCAGTACTTC

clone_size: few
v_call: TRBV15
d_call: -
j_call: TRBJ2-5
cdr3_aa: CATSQGDTGKETQYF
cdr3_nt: TGTGCCACCAGCCAGGGAGATACAGGGAAAGAGACCCAGTACTTC

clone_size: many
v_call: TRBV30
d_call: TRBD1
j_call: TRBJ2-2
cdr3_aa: CAWRKQGAGGELFF
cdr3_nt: TGTGCCTGGAGGAAACAGGGGGCCGGCGGGGAGCTGTTTTTT

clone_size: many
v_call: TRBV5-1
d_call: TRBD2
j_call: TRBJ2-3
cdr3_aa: CASSPRTSGRTGTDTQYF
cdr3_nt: TGCGCCAGCAGCCCGAGGACTAGCGGGAGGACAGGGACAGATACGCAGTATTTT

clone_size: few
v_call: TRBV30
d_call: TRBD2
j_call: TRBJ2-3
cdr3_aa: CAWFSLIGRTQYF
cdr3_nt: TGTGCCTGGTTCTCCCTGATCGGGAGGACGCAGTATTTT

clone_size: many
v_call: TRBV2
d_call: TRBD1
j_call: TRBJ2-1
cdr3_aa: CASSHRGFDNEQFF
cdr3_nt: TGTGCCAGCAGCCACAGGGGGTTCGACAATGAGCAGTTCTTC

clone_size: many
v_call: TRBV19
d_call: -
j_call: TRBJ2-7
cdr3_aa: CASSIFLGGEQYF
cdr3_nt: TGTGCCAGTAGTATCTTTTTAGGGGGTGAGCAGTACTTC